The entry that follows covers one TCR beta chain sequence. This record comes from a study of shared clonotypes between healthy human individuals. The CDR3 consists of 16 residues. Trimming pared 0 bases from V and 2 bases from J, leaving 12 bases between. Germline CDR1 reads MNHEY; CDR2 reads SVGAGI. Sequencing used immunoSEQ multiplex PCR; TCRdb keeps in-frame clones, though not all of them. The sample shows around 690,000 clones, around 90% of them seen only once. This TCR was recovered from a man younger than 30 in good health. Some clones in this sample may be carry-over from other donors' samples. This sequence joins TRBV6-5 and TRBJ2-3; D may be TRBD2 (6 bases). Material: memory CD8+ T cells from PBMCs. Subset denoted: CD45RO+ cells pooled with CCR7-negative TemRA cells. The CDR3 loop reads CASSYSEGGITDTQYF. The CDR3 DNA follows: TGTGCCAGCAGTTACTCGGAGGGAGGAATCACAGATACGCAGTATTTT.